These T cell receptor beta chains were read from a single sample in a study of Graves' ophthalmopathy and Graves' hyperthyroidism. Via MiXCR, TCRdb re-called the multiplex PCR reads, giving one row per CDR3 protein. The sample has hundreds of thousands of distinct CDR3 sequences; 21% are singletons. Sequencing used peripheral blood. The origin of the receptors is a woman under 30 with stable Graves' hyperthyroidism. Each CDR3 is given with its conserved first and last residue. The order of the fields is clone size, J gene, V gene, D gene, CDR3 length, CDR3 DNA, CDR3 protein. A D gene is named only where the DNA matches it firmly. Where a row states a size, it is once, few, many or the class of an expanded clone; other rows omit it.

size: NA; J: TRBJ1-2; V: TRBV7-3; D: TRBD1; length: 15; DNA: TGTGCCAGCAGCTCCTACCGGACAGGCCGAGATGGCTACACCTTC; CDR3: CASSSYRTGRDGYTF
size: few; J: TRBJ1-2; V: TRBV10-1; D: TRBD1; length: 12; DNA: TGCGCCAGCGATGGGACAGGGAGGGGCTACACCTTC; CDR3: CASDGTGRGYTF
size: NA; J: TRBJ2-5; V: TRBV12-3/TRBV12-4; D: NA; length: 12; DNA: TGTGCCAGTCGAGAGGGGCGGGAGACCCAGTACTTC; CDR3: CASREGRETQYF
size: many; J: TRBJ2-5; V: TRBV28; D: NA; length: 16; DNA: TGTGCCAGCAGGCTACGGGACATCGTTGATGGAAAGACCCAGTACTTC; CDR3: CASRLRDIVDGKTQYF
size: many; J: TRBJ1-1; V: TRBV28; D: NA; length: 16; DNA: TGTGCCAGCAGTTTTAGTACGCTCAGGGGAGGGACTGAAGCTTTCTTT; CDR3: CASSFSTLRGGTEAFF
size: many; J: TRBJ1-2; V: TRBV24-1; D: NA; length: 13; DNA: TGTGCCACCAGTGACTCGAACCGCGGCGGCTACACCTTC; CDR3: CATSDSNRGGYTF
size: NA; J: TRBJ1-1; V: TRBV12-5; D: TRBD1; length: 11; DNA: TGTGCTAGCGGGGGGACAGCTGAAGCTTTCTTT; CDR3: CASGGTAEAFF
size: few; J: TRBJ2-7; V: TRBV6-2/TRBV6-3; D: NA; length: 15; DNA: TGTGCCAGCAGAATTAGGATAAATCCTTCCTACGAGCAGTACTTC; CDR3: CASRIRINPSYEQYF
size: few; J: TRBJ2-5; V: TRBV5-1; D: NA; length: 14; DNA: TGCGCCAGCAGCTTGATCCCTTCGGGGGAGACCCAGTACTTC; CDR3: CASSLIPSGETQYF
size: NA; J: TRBJ2-7; V: TRBV3-1; D: TRBD2; length: 15; DNA: TGTGCCAGCAGCCAAGGACTAGCAGAGTACGAAGAGCAGTACTTC; CDR3: CASSQGLAEYEEQYF
size: many; J: TRBJ2-7; V: TRBV20-1; D: TRBD1; length: 12; DNA: TGCAGTGACGGGGACAGGAGGTACGAGCAGTACTTC; CDR3: CSDGDRRYEQYF
size: many; J: TRBJ2-5; V: TRBV20-1; D: NA; length: 13; DNA: TGCAGTGCCCCGAAGGGGATAGGAGAGACCCAGTACTTC; CDR3: CSAPKGIGETQYF
size: many; J: TRBJ1-5; V: TRBV19; D: TRBD1; length: 15; DNA: TGTGCCAGTACCGCGACAGGGGGAGGCAATCAGCCCCAGCATTTT; CDR3: CASTATGGGNQPQHF
size: few; J: TRBJ1-1; V: TRBV27; D: NA; length: 13; DNA: TGTGCCAGTTCTAAGGGGCAGGTCACTGAAGCTTTCTTT; CDR3: CASSKGQVTEAFF
size: NA; J: TRBJ1-6; V: TRBV28; D: NA; length: 15; DNA: TGTGCCAGCAGTTCAGGCCGCACCTATAATTCACCCCTCCACTTT; CDR3: CASSSGRTYNSPLHF
size: NA; J: TRBJ1-1; V: TRBV6-2/TRBV6-3; D: NA; length: 13; DNA: TGTGCCAGCACTACAAGGGGATTCACTGAAGCTTTCTTT; CDR3: CASTTRGFTEAFF
size: many; J: TRBJ2-5; V: TRBV10-1; D: TRBD1; length: 13; DNA: TGCGCCAGCAGTCAATACAGGGGGGAGACCCAGTACTTC; CDR3: CASSQYRGETQYF
size: many; J: TRBJ2-7; V: TRBV20-1; D: TRBD2; length: 13; DNA: TGCAGTGCTAGATCGCGGGGGGCCTACGAGCAGTACTTC; CDR3: CSARSRGAYEQYF
size: NA; J: TRBJ1-2; V: TRBV4-1; D: NA; length: 16; DNA: TGCGCCAGCAGCCAAGGACGGGGGGGAGCTAACTATGGCTACACCTTC; CDR3: CASSQGRGGANYGYTF
size: many; J: TRBJ2-7; V: TRBV6-2/TRBV6-3; D: NA; length: 15; DNA: TGTGCCAGCAGTCGACTAGGGGGCACTGACTACGAGCAGTACTTC; CDR3: CASSRLGGTDYEQYF
size: NA; J: TRBJ2-7; V: TRBV11-2; D: TRBD2; length: 16; DNA: TGTGCCAGCAGCTTAGAATGGCGGGGGGAAACTTACGGGCAGTACTTC; CDR3: CASSLEWRGETYGQYF
size: few; J: TRBJ1-2; V: TRBV12-3/TRBV12-4; D: NA; length: 13; DNA: TGTGCCAGCAGTGCCCCTTGGGGCGGTGGCTACACCTTC; CDR3: CASSAPWGGGYTF
size: few; J: TRBJ1-6; V: TRBV30; D: NA; length: 14; DNA: TGTGCCTGGAGTGCGGGTCCTCCTAATTCACCCCTCCACTTT; CDR3: CAWSAGPPNSPLHF
size: many; J: TRBJ2-2; V: TRBV11-1; D: TRBD2; length: 17; DNA: TGTGCCAGCAGCTCGGGACTAGCGGCAGCGAACACCGGGGAGCTGTTTTTT; CDR3: CASSSGLAAANTGELFF
size: NA; J: TRBJ1-5; V: TRBV6-1; D: TRBD1; length: 15; DNA: TGTGCCAGCAGGCCAACCGGGACAGGGGGCCAGCCCCAGCATTTT; CDR3: CASRPTGTGGQPQHF
size: many; J: TRBJ2-7; V: TRBV4-3; D: TRBD2; length: 18; DNA: TGCGCCAGCAGCCAAGATCACAGTGGGCTAGCGGACAACTACGAGCAGTACTTC; CDR3: CASSQDHSGLADNYEQYF
size: NA; J: TRBJ2-5; V: TRBV20-1; D: TRBD2; length: 13; DNA: TGCAGTGCTAGGACTAGCGTACAAGAGACCCAGTACTTC; CDR3: CSARTSVQETQYF
size: many; J: TRBJ2-2; V: TRBV24-1; D: NA; length: 14; DNA: TGTGCCAGCCAGGGGGGTTCCCCCACCGGGGAGCTGTTTTTT; CDR3: CASQGGSPTGELFF
size: once; J: TRBJ1-5; V: TRBV6-1; D: TRBD1; length: 16; DNA: TGTGCCAGCAGACGCTCAGACAGGGGCGGCAGTCAGCCCCAGCATTTT; CDR3: CASRRSDRGGSQPQHF
size: NA; J: TRBJ1-5; V: TRBV6-2/TRBV6-3; D: NA; length: 15; DNA: TGTGCCAGCAGCCCTGGGACGCATAGCAATCAGCCCCAGCATTTT; CDR3: CASSPGTHSNQPQHF
size: NA; J: TRBJ2-7; V: TRBV5-1; D: NA; length: 14; DNA: TGCGCCAGCAGCTTGGGACAGGAGGCGGGCGAGCAGTACTTC; CDR3: CASSLGQEAGEQYF
size: many; J: TRBJ1-6; V: TRBV20-1; D: NA; length: 15; DNA: TGCAGTGCCCGCGGTGCAGGGTCCTATAATTCACCCCTCCACTTT; CDR3: CSARGAGSYNSPLHF
size: NA; J: TRBJ2-7; V: TRBV9; D: TRBD2; length: 17; DNA: TGTGCCAGCAGCGCTTTTCTGGTTAGCGGGAGAAAGTACGAGCAGTACTTC; CDR3: CASSAFLVSGRKYEQYF
size: NA; J: TRBJ1-2; V: TRBV20-1; D: TRBD1; length: 15; DNA: TGCAGTGCTAGGAGACCCAGGGGGCGTATCTATGGCTACACCTTC; CDR3: CSARRPRGRIYGYTF
size: many; J: TRBJ1-1; V: TRBV6-2/TRBV6-3; D: NA; length: 15; DNA: TGTGCCAGCAGTGACCCAGGTTGGATGAACACTGAAGCTTTCTTT; CDR3: CASSDPGWMNTEAFF
size: NA; J: TRBJ1-2; V: TRBV6-5; D: NA; length: 14; DNA: TGTGCCAGCAGTTACTCGAGTACAGCTTATGGCTACACCTTC; CDR3: CASSYSSTAYGYTF
size: many; J: TRBJ2-7; V: TRBV20-1; D: NA; length: 14; DNA: TGCAGTGCTGATTTACAGGGTCCTTTGGGAGAGCAGTACTTC; CDR3: CSADLQGPLGEQYF
size: many; J: TRBJ1-2; V: TRBV3-1; D: NA; length: 14; DNA: TGTGCCAGCAAACCCACAGTTACGAATGGTGGCTACACCTTC; CDR3: CASKPTVTNGGYTF
size: many; J: TRBJ1-2; V: TRBV7-2; D: TRBD1; length: 16; DNA: TGTGCCAGCAGCTTGGACAGGGGGATAGTCGCGGGCGGCTACACCTTC; CDR3: CASSLDRGIVAGGYTF
size: many; J: TRBJ1-1; V: TRBV29-1; D: NA; length: 13; DNA: TGCAGCGCAACAAGGACGGGAGGCACTGAAGCTTTCTTT; CDR3: CSATRTGGTEAFF
size: few; J: TRBJ2-7; V: TRBV20-1; D: TRBD2; length: 17; DNA: TGCAGTGCTAGAGATCCCTGGGGACTAGCGGGCTCCTACGAGCAGTACTTC; CDR3: CSARDPWGLAGSYEQYF
size: many; J: TRBJ1-1; V: TRBV25-1; D: TRBD1; length: 15; DNA: TGTGCCAGCGGTGAAACCAACAGGGGGAACACTGAAGCTTTCTTT; CDR3: CASGETNRGNTEAFF
size: few; J: TRBJ1-1; V: TRBV12-3/TRBV12-4; D: NA; length: 15; DNA: TGTGCCAGCAGTTTGGAGGCGGGAATGAACACTGAAGCTTTCTTT; CDR3: CASSLEAGMNTEAFF
size: many; J: TRBJ2-5; V: TRBV30; D: TRBD2; length: 12; DNA: TGTGCCCGGGCGGGAGGACCAGAGACCCAGTACTTC; CDR3: CARAGGPETQYF
size: NA; J: TRBJ1-1; V: TRBV12-5; D: TRBD1; length: 14; DNA: TGTGCTAGTGGTCCCAGGGGGTTGAACACTGAAGCTTTCTTT; CDR3: CASGPRGLNTEAFF
size: once; J: TRBJ1-1; V: TRBV6-2/TRBV6-3; D: NA; length: 13; DNA: TGTGCCAGCAGTCTGGACAAGAACACTGAAGCTTTCTTT; CDR3: CASSLDKNTEAFF
size: many; J: TRBJ2-5; V: TRBV6-1; D: NA; length: 16; DNA: TGTGCCAGCAGCCGGGGGAGCCTAAGGTACCAAGAGACCCAGTACTTC; CDR3: CASSRGSLRYQETQYF
size: many; J: TRBJ1-2; V: TRBV6-5; D: NA; length: 12; DNA: TGTGCCAGCATGGGCGACGTCTATGGCTACACCTTC; CDR3: CASMGDVYGYTF
size: many; J: TRBJ2-7; V: TRBV6-5; D: TRBD1; length: 16; DNA: TGTGCCAGCAGACCCTCTCAGACAGGGCGCTCCTACGAGCAGTACTTC; CDR3: CASRPSQTGRSYEQYF
size: few; J: TRBJ2-4; V: TRBV10-3; D: TRBD1; length: 14; DNA: TGTGCCATCAGTATTGACAGGGCAGGAAACATTCAGTACTTC; CDR3: CAISIDRAGNIQYF
size: NA; J: TRBJ1-1; V: TRBV29-1; D: NA; length: 11; DNA: TGCAGCGTTGACGATGGGAATGTAGCTTTCTTT; CDR3: CSVDDGNVAFF
size: few; J: TRBJ2-7; V: TRBV5-1; D: TRBD1; length: 14; DNA: TGCGCCAGCAGCTCAAGGACAGGGGCACACGAGCAGTACTTC; CDR3: CASSSRTGAHEQYF